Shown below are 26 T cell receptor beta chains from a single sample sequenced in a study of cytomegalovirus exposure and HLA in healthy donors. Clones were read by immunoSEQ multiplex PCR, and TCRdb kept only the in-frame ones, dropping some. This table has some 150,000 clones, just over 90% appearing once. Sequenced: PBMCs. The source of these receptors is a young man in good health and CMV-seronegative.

The CDR3 reads CASSGTGTSIVQTQYF. The DNA of the CDR3 is TGTGCCAGCAGCGGGACCGGGACTAGTATTGTGCAGACCCAGTACTTC. This chain connects TRBV7-9 to TRBJ2-5, with 8 bases aligning to TRBD2. Trimming removed 5 bases from V and 6 bases from J; junction bases left unmatched: 14. The germline V gene encodes CDR1 SEHNR and CDR2 FQNEAQ (reference sequence). The CDR3 totals 16 residues.

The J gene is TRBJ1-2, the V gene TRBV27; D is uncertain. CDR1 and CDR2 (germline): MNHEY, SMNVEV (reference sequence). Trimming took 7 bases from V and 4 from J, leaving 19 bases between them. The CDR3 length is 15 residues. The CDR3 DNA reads TGTGCCAGCACCTTCGGGGTGGGGTTGGGCTATGGCTACACCTTC. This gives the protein CASTFGVGLGYGYTF.

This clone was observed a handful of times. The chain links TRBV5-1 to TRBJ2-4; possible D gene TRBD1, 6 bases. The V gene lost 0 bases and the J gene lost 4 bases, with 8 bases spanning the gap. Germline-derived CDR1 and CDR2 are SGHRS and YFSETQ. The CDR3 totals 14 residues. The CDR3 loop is CASSLVGTKNIQYF. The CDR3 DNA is TGCGCCAGCAGCTTGGTGGGGACAAAAAACATTCAGTACTTC.

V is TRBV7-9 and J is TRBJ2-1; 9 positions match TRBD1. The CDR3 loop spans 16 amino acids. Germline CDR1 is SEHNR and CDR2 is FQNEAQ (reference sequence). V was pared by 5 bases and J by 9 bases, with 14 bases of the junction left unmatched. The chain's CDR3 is CASSPPGQGTWSEQFF. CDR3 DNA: TGTGCCAGCAGCCCTCCCGGACAGGGGACATGGAGTGAGCAGTTCTTC. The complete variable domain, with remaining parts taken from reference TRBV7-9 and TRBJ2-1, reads DTGVSQNPRHKITKRGQNVTFRCDPISEHNRLYWYRQTLGQGPEFLTYFQNEAQLEKSRLLSDRFSAERPKGSFSTLEIQRTEQGDSAMYLCASSPPGQGTWSEQFFGPGTRLTVL.

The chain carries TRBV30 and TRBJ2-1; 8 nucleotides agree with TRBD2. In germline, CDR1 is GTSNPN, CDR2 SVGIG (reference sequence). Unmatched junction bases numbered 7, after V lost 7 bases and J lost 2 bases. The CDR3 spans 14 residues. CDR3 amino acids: CALLAAHPYNEQFF. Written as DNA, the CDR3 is TGTGCCTTACTAGCGGCGCACCCCTACAATGAGCAGTTCTTC. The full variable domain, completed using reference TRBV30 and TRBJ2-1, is SQTIHQWPATLVQPVGSPLSLECTVEGTSNPNLYWYRQAAGRGLQLLFYSVGIGQISSEVPQNLSASRPQDRQFILSSKKLLLSDSGFYLCALLAAHPYNEQFFGPGTRLTVL.

The chain's CDR3 is CASSPLPGTSGSYNEQFF. The CDR3 coding sequence is TGTGCCAGCTCACCACTCCCCGGGACTAGCGGGAGCTACAATGAGCAGTTCTTC. The V gene is TRBV18, the J gene TRBJ2-1, with 14 bases identical to TRBD2. V shed 1 base, J shed 3 bases, and the junction held 5 bases outside the gene matches. CDR3 size: 18 residues. Germline V gives CDR1 KGHSH, CDR2 LQKENI.

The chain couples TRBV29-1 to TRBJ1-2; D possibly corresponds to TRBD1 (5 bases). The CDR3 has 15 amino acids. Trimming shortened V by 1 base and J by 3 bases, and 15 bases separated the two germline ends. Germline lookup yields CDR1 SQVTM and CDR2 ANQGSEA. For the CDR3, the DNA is TGCAGCGTTGAAGTCCGGTCAGGGCCCTACTATGGCTACACCTTC. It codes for CSVEVRSGPYYGYTF.

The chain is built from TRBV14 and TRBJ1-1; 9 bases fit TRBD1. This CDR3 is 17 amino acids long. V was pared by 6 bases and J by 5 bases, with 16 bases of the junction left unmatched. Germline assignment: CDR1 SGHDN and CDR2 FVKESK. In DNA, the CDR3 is TGTGCCAGCAGTGAATCCGGGACAGGGCATTTAGGTACTGAAGCTTTCTTT. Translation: CASSESGTGHLGTEAFF.

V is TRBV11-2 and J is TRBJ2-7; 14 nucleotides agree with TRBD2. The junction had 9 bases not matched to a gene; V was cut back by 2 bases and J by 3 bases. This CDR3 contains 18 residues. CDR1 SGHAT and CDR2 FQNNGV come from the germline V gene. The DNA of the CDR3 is TGTGCCAGCAGCTTAAGACTAGCGGGGGGGCTAAGTATCTACGAGCAGTACTTC. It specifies CASSLRLAGGLSIYEQYF.

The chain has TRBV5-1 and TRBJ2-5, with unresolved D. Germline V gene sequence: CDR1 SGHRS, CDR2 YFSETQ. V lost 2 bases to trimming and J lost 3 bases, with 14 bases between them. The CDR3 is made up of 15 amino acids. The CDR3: CASSFTPGGEETQYF. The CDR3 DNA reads TGCGCCAGCAGCTTCACCCCGGGTGGAGAAGAGACCCAGTACTTC. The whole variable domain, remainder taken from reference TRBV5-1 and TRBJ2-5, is KAGVTQTPRYLIKTRGQQVTLSCSPISGHRSVSWYQQTPGQGLQFLFEYFSETQRNKGNFPGRFSGRQFSNSRSEMNVSTLELGDSALYLCASSFTPGGEETQYFGPGTRLLVL.

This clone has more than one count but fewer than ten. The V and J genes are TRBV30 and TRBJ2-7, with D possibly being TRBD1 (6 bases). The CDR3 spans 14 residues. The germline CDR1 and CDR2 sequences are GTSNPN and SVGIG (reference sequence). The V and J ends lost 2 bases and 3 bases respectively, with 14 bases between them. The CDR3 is CAWSSGAASYEQYV. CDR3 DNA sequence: TGTGCCTGGAGTTCAGGGGCCGCGAGCTACGAGCAGTACGTC.

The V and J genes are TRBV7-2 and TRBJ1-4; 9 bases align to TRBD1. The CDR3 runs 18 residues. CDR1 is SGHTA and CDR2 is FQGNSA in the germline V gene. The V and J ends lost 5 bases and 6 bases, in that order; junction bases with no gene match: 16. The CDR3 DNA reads TGTGCCAGCAGCCCCTCCCGGGACAGGGTGTGGGGCGATGAAAAACTGTTTTTT. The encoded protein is CASSPSRDRVWGDEKLFF.

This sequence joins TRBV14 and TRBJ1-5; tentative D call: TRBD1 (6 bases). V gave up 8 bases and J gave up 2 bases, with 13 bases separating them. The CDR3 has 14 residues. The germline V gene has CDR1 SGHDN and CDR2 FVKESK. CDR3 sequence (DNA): TGTGCCAGCTTCAGGGGAGCGGGCAATCAGCCCCAGCATTTT. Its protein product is CASFRGAGNQPQHF.

The CDR3 bases are TGTGCCAGCAGCCCTGGACTAGGTCCCCGCGATGAGCAGTTCTTC. Residues: CASSPGLGPRDEQFF. V gene TRBV7-2 combines with J gene TRBJ2-1, with 7 bases identical to TRBD2. Germline V gene data show CDR1 as SGHTA and CDR2 as FQGNSA. The CDR3 loop spans 15 amino acids. The trim removed 5 bases at V and 8 bases at J, leaving 12 bases unmatched.

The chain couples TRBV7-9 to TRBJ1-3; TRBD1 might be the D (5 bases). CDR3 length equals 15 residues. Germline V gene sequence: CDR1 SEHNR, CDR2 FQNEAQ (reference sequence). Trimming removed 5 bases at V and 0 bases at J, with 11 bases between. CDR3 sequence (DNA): TGTGCCAGCAGCAGACAGTCCAGCTCTGGAAACACCATATATTTT. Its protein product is CASSRQSSSGNTIYF.

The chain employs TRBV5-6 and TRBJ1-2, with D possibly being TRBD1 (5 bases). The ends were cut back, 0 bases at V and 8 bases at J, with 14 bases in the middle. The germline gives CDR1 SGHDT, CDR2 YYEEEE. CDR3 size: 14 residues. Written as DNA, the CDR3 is TGTGCCAGCAGCTTGGAGATAGGGGCAGAGGGCTACACCTTC. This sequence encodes CASSLEIGAEGYTF. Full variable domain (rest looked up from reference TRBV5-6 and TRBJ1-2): DAGVTQSPTHLIKTRGQQVTLRCSPKSGHDTVSWYQQALGQGPQFIFQYYEEEERQRGNFPDRFSGHQFPNYSSELNVNALLLGDSALYLCASSLEIGAEGYTFGSGTRLTVV.

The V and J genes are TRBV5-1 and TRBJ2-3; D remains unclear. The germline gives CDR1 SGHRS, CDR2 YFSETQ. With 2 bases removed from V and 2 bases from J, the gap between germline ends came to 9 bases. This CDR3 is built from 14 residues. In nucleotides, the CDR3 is TGCGCCAGCAGCTTCTCTAGTTCCACAGATACGCAGTATTTT. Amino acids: CASSFSSSTDTQYF.

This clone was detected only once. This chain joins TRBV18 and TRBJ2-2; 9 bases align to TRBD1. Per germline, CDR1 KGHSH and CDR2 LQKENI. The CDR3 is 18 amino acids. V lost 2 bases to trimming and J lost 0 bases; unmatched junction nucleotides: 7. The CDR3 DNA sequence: TGTGCCAGCTCACCAAATATACAGGGGGCGGCGAACACCGGGGAGCTGTTTTTT. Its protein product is CASSPNIQGAANTGELFF.

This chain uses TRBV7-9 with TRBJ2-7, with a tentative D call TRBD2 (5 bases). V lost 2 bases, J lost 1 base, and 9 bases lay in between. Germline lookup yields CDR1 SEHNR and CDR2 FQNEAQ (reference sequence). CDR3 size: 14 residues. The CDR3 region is CASSLSPGSYEQYF. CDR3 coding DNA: TGTGCCAGCAGCTTATCACCGGGATCCTACGAGCAGTACTTC.

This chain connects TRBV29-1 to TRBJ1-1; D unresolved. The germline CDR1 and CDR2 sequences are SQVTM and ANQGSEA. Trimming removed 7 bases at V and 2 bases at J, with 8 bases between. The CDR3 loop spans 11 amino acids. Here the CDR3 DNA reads TGCAGCGGGGCCGTAAACACTGAAGCTTTCTTT. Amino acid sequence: CSGAVNTEAFF.

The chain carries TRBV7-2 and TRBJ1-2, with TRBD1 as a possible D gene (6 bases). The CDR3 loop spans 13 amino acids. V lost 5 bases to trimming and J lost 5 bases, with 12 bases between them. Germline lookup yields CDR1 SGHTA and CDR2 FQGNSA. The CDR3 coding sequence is TGTGCCAGCAGCCCGGACAGAGAATATGGCTACACCTTC. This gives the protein CASSPDREYGYTF.

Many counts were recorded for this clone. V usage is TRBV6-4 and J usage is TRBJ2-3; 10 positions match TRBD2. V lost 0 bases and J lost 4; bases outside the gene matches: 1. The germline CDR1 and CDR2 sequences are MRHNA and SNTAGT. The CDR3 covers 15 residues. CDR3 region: CASSDSSGGADTQYF. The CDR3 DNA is TGTGCCAGCAGTGACTCGAGCGGGGGGGCAGATACGCAGTATTTT.

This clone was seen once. In DNA form, the CDR3 reads TGTGCCAGCAGTTACCGGCCGGTCGACAGGGAGGAACAGTACGTC. This encodes CASSYRPVDREEQYV. The chain links TRBV6-6 to TRBJ2-7, with a possible D match to TRBD1 (7 bases). Trimming shortened V by 2 bases and J by 10 bases, and 21 bases separated the two germline ends. This CDR3 is built from 15 residues. Germline V lookup: CDR1 MNHNY, CDR2 SVGAGI (reference sequence).

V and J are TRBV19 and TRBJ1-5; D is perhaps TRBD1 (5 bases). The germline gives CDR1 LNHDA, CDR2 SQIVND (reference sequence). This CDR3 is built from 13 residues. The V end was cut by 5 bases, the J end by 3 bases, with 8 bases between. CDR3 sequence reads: CASSQGINQPQHF. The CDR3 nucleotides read TGTGCCAGTAGTCAGGGTATCAATCAGCCCCAGCATTTT.

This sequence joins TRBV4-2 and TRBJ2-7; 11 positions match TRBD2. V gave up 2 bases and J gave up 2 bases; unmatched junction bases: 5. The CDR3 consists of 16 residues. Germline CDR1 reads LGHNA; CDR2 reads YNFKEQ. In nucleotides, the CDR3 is TGTGCCAGCAGCCAATCTAGCGGGGGGTACCCCTACGAGCAGTACTTC. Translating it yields CASSQSSGGYPYEQYF.

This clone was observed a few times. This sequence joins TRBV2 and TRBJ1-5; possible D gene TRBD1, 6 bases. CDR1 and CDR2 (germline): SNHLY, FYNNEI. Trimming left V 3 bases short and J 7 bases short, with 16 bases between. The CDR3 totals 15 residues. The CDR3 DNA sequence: TGTGCCAGCAGTGACGACAGGCGGTCTGCCCAGCCCCAGCATTTT. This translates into CASSDDRRSAQPQHF. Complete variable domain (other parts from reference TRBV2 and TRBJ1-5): EPEVTQTPSHQVTQMGQEVILRCVPISNHLYFYWYRQILGQKVEFLVSFYNNEISEKSEIFDDQFSVERPDGSNFTLKIRSTKLEDSAMYFCASSDDRRSAQPQHFGDGTRLSIL.